The 7 T cell receptor beta chains presented below share a single source sample, sequenced in a study of cytotoxic CD8 clonotypes in ibrutinib-treated CLL. Repertoires were generated with immunoSEQ multiplex PCR, while TCRdb's copy carries only in-frame clones and drops some. The table shows approximately 160,000 clones, with roughly 90% occurring only once. The source material was PBMCs, sampled at disease progression, from a patient treated with ibrutinib. These receptors all come from a human donor with chronic lymphocytic leukemia.

The chain couples TRBV2 to TRBJ2-3, with TRBD2 matching over 10 bases. Germline trimming cut 7 bases from V and 3 bases from J; bases unmatched to any gene: 7. Germline values: CDR1 SNHLY, CDR2 FYNNEI. The CDR3 has 15 residues. For the CDR3, the DNA is TGTGCCAGCATAGGGGGACTAGCGAGTACAGATACGCAGTATTTT. Translation: CASIGGLASTDTQYF.

The chain combines TRBV28 with TRBJ2-2; maybe TRBD2 (6 bases). Per the germline V gene, CDR1 is MDHEN and CDR2 is SYDVKM. The V and J ends lost 1 base and 6 bases respectively, with 21 bases between them. The CDR3 length is 18 residues. The CDR3 spells CASSLSSILGDFAGELFF. The CDR3 DNA is TGTGCCAGCAGTTTATCCTCGATTCTGGGGGACTTCGCCGGGGAGCTGTTTTTT.

The chain links TRBV28 to TRBJ1-2; the D gene is possibly TRBD1 (5 bases). CDR1 is MDHEN, CDR2 SYDVKM, per germline. V was cut by 5 bases and J by 8 bases, with 18 bases left in between. This CDR3 is built from 14 residues. CDR3 in amino acids: CASSPNVGASGYTF. CDR3 bases: TGTGCCAGCAGTCCAAACGTAGGGGCCTCGGGCTACACCTTC.

V usage is TRBV11-3 and J usage is TRBJ2-7; TRBD2 matches at 7 bases. The CDR3 sequence is 15 residues long. The trim removed 3 bases at V and 1 base at J, leaving 6 bases unmatched. The germline V gene has CDR1 SGHNT and CDR2 YENEEA. CDR3 bases: TGTGCCAGCAGCTTTCGACTAGCTGGTTCCTACGAGCAGTACTTC. Residues: CASSFRLAGSYEQYF.

This clone was counted once. The rearrangement joins TRBV28 to TRBJ1-1, with D unresolved. The germline V gene has CDR1 MDHEN and CDR2 SYDVKM. The CDR3 contains 13 residues. The CDR3 DNA reads as TGTGCTACTGAAGGACCACGGAACACTGAAGCTTTCTTT. Residues: CATEGPRNTEAFF.

The table lists this clone with a count of one. J is TRBJ2-5 and V is TRBV5-1; 8 bases align to TRBD2. Germline V lookup: CDR1 SGHRS, CDR2 YFSETQ. With 3 bases clipped from V and 2 bases from J, the junction kept 9 bases outside the gene matches. The CDR3 consists of 16 residues. CDR3 protein: CASSSYPTSAQETQYF. CDR3 nucleotides: TGCGCCAGCAGCTCCTATCCGACTAGCGCACAAGAGACCCAGTACTTC.

The chain employs TRBV30 and TRBJ1-1; no clear D gene. Per the germline V gene, CDR1 is GTSNPN and CDR2 is SVGIG (reference sequence). Trimming took 1 base from V and 10 from J, leaving 13 bases between them. This CDR3 has 12 residues. DNA of the CDR3: TGTGCCTGGAGTGGGGATCAACGTAGAGCTTTCTTT. This encodes CAWSGDQRRAFF.